Each of the 31 T cell receptor beta chains below was sequenced from the same sample in a study of regulatory T cells in long-lasting Graves disease. Assembly of TCR beta libraries relied on iRepertoire HTBI primers together with Arm-PCR of CDR3 regions. From the multiplex PCR reads, TCRdb called clonotypes with MiXCR, one entry per CDR3 protein. The sample lists around 420,000 distinct CDR3 sequences; about 14% were seen once. This sample's time point: newly diagnosed GD, antithyroid drugs for less than 3 months. The TCR library was made from RNA that had been extracted from PBMCs in TRIzol. The input for sequencing was peripheral blood mononuclear cells (PBMCs), taken at new diagnosis, from a patient treated with antithyroid drugs. All receptors come from a female donor with Graves disease.

In this sample, this clonotype turned up many times. V is TRBV2 and J is TRBJ1-1; D remains unclear. V was shortened by 6 bases and J by 2 bases, with 13 bases between the two germline ends. Germline V CDR1 and CDR2: SNHLY, FYNNEI. The CDR3 has 14 residues. The CDR3 loop is CASREPGPNTEAFF. The CDR3 coding sequence is TGTGCCAGCAGGGAACCGGGTCCTAACACTGAAGCTTTCTTT.

This clonotype appeared many times. This sequence joins TRBV10-3 and TRBJ1-5; 9 nucleotides line up with TRBD1. The CDR3 runs to 15 residues. Germline V CDR1 and CDR2: ENHRY, SYGVKD. J gave up 1 base and V 3 bases, and 1 base lay outside the gene matches. CDR3 nucleotide sequence: TGTGCCATCAGTGATGGGACAGGGAGCAATCAGCCCCAGCATTTT. This translates into CAISDGTGSNQPQHF.

The V call is TRBV12-5, the J call TRBJ2-2; D is unresolved. The V end was cut by 0 bases, the J end by 8 bases, with 10 bases between. The CDR3 has 14 residues. In germline, CDR1 is LGHNT, CDR2 FRNRAP. In nucleotides, the CDR3 is TGTGCTAGTGGTTTGGTACGAGATGTAGGGGAGCTGTTTTTT. It translates to CASGLVRDVGELFF.

This sequence joins TRBV19 and TRBJ2-7; 7 positions match TRBD1. CDR3 size: 15 residues. CDR1 LNHDA and CDR2 SQIVND come from the germline V gene (reference sequence). J lost 4 bases, V lost 8 bases, and 14 bases had no gene match. CDR3 sequence: CASRRGVGGRYEQYF. CDR3 nucleotides: TGTGCCAGTCGCCGGGGAGTAGGGGGCCGATACGAGCAGTACTTC.

In its sample, this clonotype was seen many times. The V gene is TRBV7-9, the J gene TRBJ1-1; D gene ambiguous. Germline assignment: CDR1 SEHNR and CDR2 FQNEAQ (reference sequence). CDR3 length equals 15 residues. The germline V and J ends were trimmed by 5 bases and 1 base, with 14 bases remaining between them. The CDR3 spells CASSPPRMANTEAFF. Written as DNA, the CDR3 is TGTGCCAGCAGCCCCCCCCGAATGGCGAACACTGAAGCTTTCTTT.

There are many counts of this clonotype. This sequence joins TRBV29-1 and TRBJ2-5; D ambiguous. V dropped 4 bases and J dropped 3 bases, with 9 bases sitting between them. CDR3 size: 12 residues. Germline CDR1 is SQVTM and CDR2 is ANQGSEA. Here the CDR3 DNA reads TGCAGCGTTGGTCTATGGGAAGAGACCCAGTACTTC. Translation: CSVGLWEETQYF.

This clonotype was seen only a few times. The chain links TRBV7-9 to TRBJ1-1; 7 bases fit TRBD1. V was clipped by 5 bases and J by 4 bases; unmatched bases: 7. There are 14 residues in the CDR3. Per the germline V gene, CDR1 is SEHNR and CDR2 is FQNEAQ (reference sequence). In nucleotides, the CDR3 is TGTGCCAGCAGCCCGACAGGGTCATCCACTGAAGCTTTCTTT. It yields the protein CASSPTGSSTEAFF.

This sequence joins TRBV19 and TRBJ1-5; D is unresolved. Germline V gives CDR1 LNHDA, CDR2 SQIVND (reference sequence). This CDR3 is 14 amino acids long. V lost 3 bases and J lost 5, with 11 bases in between. The DNA for the CDR3 is TGTGCCAGTAGTATGAACGGGCTATATCAGCCCCAGCATTTT. This encodes CASSMNGLYQPQHF.

In its sample, this clonotype was seen many times. The chain joins TRBV7-9 to TRBJ1-1; D unclear. Germline V gene data show CDR1 as SEHNR and CDR2 as FQNEAQ (reference sequence). The CDR3 totals 14 residues. The V gene lost 2 bases and the J gene lost 0 bases, with 7 bases spanning the gap. The chain's CDR3 is CASSLTLLNTEAFF. In nucleotides, the CDR3 is TGTGCCAGCAGCTTAACCCTGTTGAACACTGAAGCTTTCTTT.

This clonotype was counted many times. Here the CDR3 reads CASSYGRVYNEQFF. The CDR3 DNA reads TGTGCCAGCAGTTATGGAAGGGTTTACAATGAGCAGTTCTTC. This chain uses TRBV6-2 or TRBV6-3 with TRBJ2-1; D gene ambiguous. Trimming left V 3 bases short and J 4 bases short, with 10 bases between. This CDR3 contains 14 residues. CDR1 MNHEY and CDR2 SVGEGT come from the germline V gene.

This clonotype was counted many times. This chain's CDR3 is CASSINPYQETQYF. The CDR3 DNA sequence: TGTGCCAGCAGCATAAACCCCTACCAAGAGACCCAGTACTTC. The genes are TRBV7-2 and TRBJ2-5; D unclear. Trimming removed 5 bases from V and 0 bases from J, with 10 bases in between. Germline values: CDR1 SGHTA, CDR2 FQGNSA. This CDR3 comprises 14 residues.

This clonotype was recorded at least ten times. A junction end diverges from the germline sequence, so it may reflect a read error. The chain joins TRBV7-2 to TRBJ1-2, with 9 bases identical to TRBD1. Germline V gives CDR1 SGHTA, CDR2 FQGNSA. The CDR3 is 15 amino acids. CDR3 in amino acids: CASSQPGTGIHGYTF. The CDR3 nucleotides read TGCGCCAGCAGCCAGCCCGGGACAGGGATCCATGGCTACACCTTC.

There are many counts of this clonotype. V usage is TRBV20-1 and J usage is TRBJ2-5; 7 nucleotides line up with TRBD1. Germline values: CDR1 DFQATT, CDR2 SNEGSKA (reference sequence). The CDR3 sequence is 18 residues long. Unmatched junction bases numbered 19, after V lost 1 base and J lost 5 bases. CDR3 protein: CSARAPNALIGTAETQYF. The CDR3 nucleotides read TGCAGTGCTAGAGCTCCTAATGCCCTCATCGGGACAGCCGAGACCCAGTACTTC.

The sample holds many counts of this clonotype. The chain couples TRBV6-1 to TRBJ2-1; 8 bases are a match to TRBD2. The J segment lost 0 bases and the V segment lost 7 bases, leaving 2 bases of the junction unmatched. Germline CDR1 is MNHNS and CDR2 is SASEGT. This CDR3 has 14 amino acids. The chain's CDR3 is CASISGGSYNEQFF. The CDR3 bases are TGTGCCAGCATAAGCGGGGGCTCCTACAATGAGCAGTTCTTC.

V is TRBV28 and J is TRBJ1-2; TRBD1 aligns across 9 bases. The CDR3 is made up of 14 amino acids. CDR1 is MDHEN and CDR2 is SYDVKM in the germline V gene. Losses at the gene ends were 5 bases for V and 7 bases for J; bases not matched to a gene: 8. CDR3: CASSPAPGQGGYTF. The CDR3 nucleotides read TGTGCCAGCAGTCCCGCGCCGGGACAGGGTGGCTACACCTTC.

This clonotype appeared many times. The chain has TRBV2 and TRBJ2-5, with 7 nucleotides matching TRBD1. The V and J ends lost 7 bases and 5 bases, in that order; junction bases with no gene match: 10. Germline CDR1 is SNHLY and CDR2 is FYNNEI. This CDR3 is 14 amino acids long. The CDR3 DNA is TGTGCCAGCATCGAAGGACAGGCTCGTGAGACCCAGTACTTC. As protein: CASIEGQARETQYF.

This clonotype came up many times. The rearrangement links TRBV28 to TRBJ1-1; no definite D call. The CDR3 spans 15 residues. The V gene lost 5 bases and the J gene lost 6 bases, with 19 bases spanning the gap. Germline loops: CDR1 MDHEN, CDR2 SYDVKM. The CDR3 nucleotides are TGTGCCAGCAGTGGTACAGTGCCTCGGCTGGCTGAAGCTTTCTTT. It specifies CASSGTVPRLAEAFF. Complete variable domain (other parts from reference TRBV28 and TRBJ1-1): DVKVTQSSRYLVKRTGEKVFLECVQDMDHENMFWYRQDPGLGLRLIYFSYDVKMKEKGDIPEGYSVSREKKERFSLILESASTNQTSMYLCASSGTVPRLAEAFFGQGTRLTVV.

This clonotype was seen at least ten times. The rearrangement uses TRBV12-3 or TRBV12-4 and TRBJ2-5; D possibly corresponds to TRBD2 (6 bases). With 7 bases removed from V and 4 bases from J, the gap between germline ends came to 13 bases. This CDR3 has 13 amino acids. CDR3 nucleotides: TGTGCCAGCACCCTAATGGGGGGAGAGACCCAGTACTTC. It yields the protein CASTLMGGETQYF.

In its sample, this clonotype was seen once. This chain connects TRBV7-3 to TRBJ1-6, with D possibly matching TRBD1 (6 bases). This CDR3 has 17 amino acids. Per the germline V gene, CDR1 is SGHTA and CDR2 is FQGTGA. Trimming took 3 bases from V and 5 from J, leaving 17 bases between them. The DNA of the CDR3 is TGTGCCAGCAGCTTGGACCCCCGCTCAGGGGATAATTCACCCCTCCACTTT. It encodes CASSLDPRSGDNSPLHF. The full variable domain, completed using reference TRBV7-3 and TRBJ1-6, is GAGVSQTPSNKVTEKGKYVELRCDPISGHTALYWYRQSLGQGPEFLIYFQGTGAADDSGLPNDRFFAVRPEGSVSTLKIQRTERGDSAVYLCASSLDPRSGDNSPLHFGNGTRLTVT.

Ten or more counts support this clonotype. The chain joins TRBV6-1 to TRBJ1-1; the match to TRBD1 covers 8 bases. The germline CDR1 and CDR2 sequences are MNHNS and SASEGT. The CDR3 totals 16 residues. With 7 bases clipped from V and 3 bases from J, the junction kept 13 bases outside the gene matches. CDR3 in amino acids: CASNPGGVILYTEAFF. DNA of the CDR3: TGTGCCAGCAACCCAGGGGGCGTGATCCTCTACACTGAAGCTTTCTTT.

This clonotype was counted at least ten times. This chain links TRBV6-2 or TRBV6-3 with TRBJ1-1; D remains unclear. The CDR3 length is 14 residues. CDR1 and CDR2 from the germline V gene are MNHEY and SVGEGT. Between the trimmed V and J ends, which lost 7 bases and 4 bases, there was a span of 16 bases. The CDR3 spells CASTHWEGITEAFF. The CDR3 DNA follows: TGTGCCAGCACTCATTGGGAAGGGATCACTGAAGCTTTCTTT.

This clonotype was seen ten or more times. The chain joins TRBV15 to TRBJ1-2, with D unresolved. This CDR3 is built from 12 residues. Germline V gives CDR1 LNHNV, CDR2 YYDKDF (reference sequence). Trimming left V 1 base short and J 8 bases short, with 8 bases between. The CDR3, as DNA: TGTGCCACCAGCAGAGCCGAGGGCGGCTACACCTTC. Its translation is CATSRAEGGYTF.

Many counts were recorded for this clonotype. The rearrangement links TRBV5-1 to TRBJ1-2; a possible D gene is TRBD1 (6 bases). The V gene's germline CDR1 is SGHRS and CDR2 YFSETQ. Trimming removed 4 bases from V and 8 bases from J, with 18 bases in between. This CDR3 comprises 14 residues. CDR3 DNA sequence: TGCGCCAGCAGCATTGCCGGGACATCGGAGGGCTACACCTTC. Its translation: CASSIAGTSEGYTF.

The gene calls are TRBV7-2 and TRBJ1-2, with 8 positions matching TRBD1. The CDR3 is 15 amino acids. Germline V gene sequence: CDR1 SGHTA, CDR2 FQGNSA. With 6 bases clipped from V and 7 bases from J, the junction kept 13 bases outside the gene matches. The chain's CDR3 is CASSPRTGREGGYTF. The CDR3, as DNA: TGTGCCAGCAGTCCAAGGACAGGGAGGGAGGGTGGCTACACCTTC.

This clonotype showed up many times. V and J are TRBV24-1 and TRBJ2-3; no clear D gene. This CDR3 has 14 residues. Germline V gene data show CDR1 as KGHDR and CDR2 as SFDVKD. Trimming cost V 4 bases and J 3 bases, with 10 bases left between them. This CDR3 is CATSDSTWTDTQYF. The DNA of the CDR3 is TGTGCCACCAGTGACTCCACTTGGACAGATACGCAGTATTTT.

A few counts support this clonotype. The chain uses TRBV20-1 and TRBJ2-3; D ambiguous. The CDR3 is 11 amino acids. The V end lost 6 bases, the J end lost 4 bases, and 8 bases lay between the germline ends. Germline lookup yields CDR1 DFQATT and CDR2 SNEGSKA (reference sequence). CDR3 sequence: CSANGPDTQYF. The DNA for the CDR3 is TGCAGTGCCAATGGACCAGATACGCAGTATTTT.

There are many counts of this clonotype. The chain recombines TRBV27 with TRBJ2-2; D not certain. CDR3 length: 15 amino acids. CDR1 and CDR2 from the germline V gene are MNHEY and SMNVEV (reference sequence). V shed 1 base and J shed 1 base, with 7 bases lying between them. CDR3 loop: CASSLFPGNTGELFF. The DNA for the CDR3 is TGTGCCAGCAGTTTATTTCCCGGGAACACCGGGGAGCTGTTTTTT.

This clonotype was detected a few times. The chain combines TRBV20-1 with TRBJ1-1; D is possibly TRBD1 (6 bases). Germline CDR1 is DFQATT and CDR2 is SNEGSKA (reference sequence). The V gene lost 5 bases and the J gene lost 4 bases, with 20 bases spanning the gap. This CDR3 region has 15 residues. The CDR3 DNA follows: TGCAGTGCTGGAGGGGGGTTGGGGGCGAGCACTGAAGCTTTCTTT. Its translation is CSAGGGLGASTEAFF.

This clonotype was counted many times. The rearrangement links TRBV7-2 to TRBJ2-1; unclear D gene. Germline V lookup: CDR1 SGHTA, CDR2 FQGNSA. The CDR3 length is 13 residues. V gave up 1 base and J gave up 5 bases, with 6 bases separating them. CDR3 nucleotides: TGTGCCAGCAGCTTAGTTCCAGACAATGAGCAGTTCTTC. It specifies CASSLVPDNEQFF.

The chain uses TRBV14 and TRBJ1-2; 11 nucleotides line up with TRBD1. Trimming took 0 bases from V and 6 from J; bases not matched to a gene: 6. Germline-derived CDR1 and CDR2 are SGHDN and FVKESK. The CDR3 is 16 residues long. In nucleotides, the CDR3 is TGTGCCAGCAGCCAAGATGGGACAGGGGGAAAGGATGGCTACACCTTC. Amino acids: CASSQDGTGGKDGYTF.

This clonotype was counted ten times or more. This chain links TRBV5-1 with TRBJ2-2, with TRBD2 as a possible D gene (6 bases). Germline V gene data show CDR1 as SGHRS and CDR2 as YFSETQ. Trimming removed 1 base at V and 4 bases at J, with 14 bases between. This CDR3 has 16 amino acids. The CDR3 DNA follows: TGCGCCAGCAGCTTGTCGGCTAGCGAGGTCACCGGGGAGCTGTTTTTT. It translates to CASSLSASEVTGELFF.